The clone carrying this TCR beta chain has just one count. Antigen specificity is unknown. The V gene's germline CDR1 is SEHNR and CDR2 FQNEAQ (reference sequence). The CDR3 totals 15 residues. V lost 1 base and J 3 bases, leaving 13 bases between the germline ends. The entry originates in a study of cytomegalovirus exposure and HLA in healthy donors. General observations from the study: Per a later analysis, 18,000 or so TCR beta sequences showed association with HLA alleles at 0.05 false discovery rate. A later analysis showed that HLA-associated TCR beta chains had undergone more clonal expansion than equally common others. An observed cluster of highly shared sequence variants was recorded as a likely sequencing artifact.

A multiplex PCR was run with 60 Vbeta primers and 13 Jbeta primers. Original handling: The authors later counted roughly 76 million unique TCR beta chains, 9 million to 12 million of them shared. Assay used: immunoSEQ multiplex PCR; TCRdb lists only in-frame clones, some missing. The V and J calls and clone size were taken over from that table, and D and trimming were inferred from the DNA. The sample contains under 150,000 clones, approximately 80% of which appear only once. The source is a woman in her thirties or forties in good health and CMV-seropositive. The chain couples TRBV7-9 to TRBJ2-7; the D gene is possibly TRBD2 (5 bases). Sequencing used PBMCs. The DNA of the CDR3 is TGTGCCAGCAGCTTAGGAGGCAGCGGCCTCTACGAGCAGTACTTC. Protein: CASSLGGSGLYEQYF.